Listed below are T cell receptor beta chains from one sample, sequenced in a study of T cell responses to AZD1222 COVID-19 vaccine. Only in-frame clones appear in the TCRdb table, and some are missing; sequencing was by immunoSEQ multiplex PCR. The repertoire consists of 85,000 to 90,000 clones, with over 85% occurring once and the leading ten covering roughly 2.3%. The specimen was peripheral blood, collected on day 0 of AZD1222 vaccination. The origin of the receptors is an adult in good health. Both conserved end residues are trimmed from each CDR3. Fields, in order: J gene, V gene, CDR3 protein.

>TRBJ2-2|TRBV5-1
ASSLGQTNTGELF
>TRBJ1-6|TRBV5-5
ASSLDLISSYNSPLH
>TRBJ1-6|TRBV3-1/TRBV3-2
ASSQLGGDSPLH
>TRBJ2-7|TRBV27
ASSLSPGDTWGYEQY
>TRBJ1-2|TRBV5-1
ASSTGGADRYT
>TRBJ1-1|TRBV5-1
ASSDRGTEAF
>TRBJ2-7|TRBV20-1
SARGFGGQY
>TRBJ2-7|TRBV27
ASSFGRVYEQY
>TRBJ1-1|TRBV27
ASSSRGRGLGFMNTEAF
>TRBJ1-2|TRBV5-1
ASSLGTGLLGYT
>TRBJ2-5|TRBV6-5
ASILQGRETQY
>TRBJ2-2|TRBV5-1
ASSLTTGVENTGELF
>TRBJ1-5|TRBV5-8
ASSLRGQYSNQPQH
>TRBJ2-3|TRBV19
ASNCLAHRTDTQY
>TRBJ1-1|TRBV7-2
ASTWGQGGTEAF
>TRBJ2-7|TRBV7-6
ASSLQEGVGSYEQY
>TRBJ1-1|TRBV15
ATSRDGRSYTEAF
>TRBJ2-3|TRBV6-1
ASAEIGGSKQY
>TRBJ2-1|TRBV7-2
ASSLEGSSYNEQF
>TRBJ2-2|TRBV7-2
ASSKEGLNTGELF
>TRBJ2-2|TRBV19
ASRTGGYGTGELF
>TRBJ1-3|TRBV3-1/TRBV3-2
ASSPLPGKAGNTIY
>TRBJ1-1|TRBV5-1
ASSLGVLGTEAF
>TRBJ2-5|TRBV4-1
ASSQVLSGSGGETQY
>TRBJ1-1|TRBV4-3
ASSQIWANRGTEAF
>TRBJ1-5|TRBV6-5
ASSFGTGGQPQH
>TRBJ1-5|TRBV18
ASSQDSSNQPQH
>TRBJ1-5|TRBV3-1/TRBV3-2
ASSQSGSQPQH
>TRBJ1-3|TRBV28
ASSSAGNTIY